The 19 T cell receptor beta chains presented below share a single source sample, sequenced in a study of T cells after yellow fever vaccination. TCRdb used MiXCR to reprocess the 5' RACE reads, holding one entry per CDR3 protein. Of under 300,000 distinct CDR3 sequences in the sample, less than 9% are singletons; the top ten hold roughly 0.93%. Sequenced here: CD4+ T cells sorted from PBMCs, sampled 15 days after the yellow fever booster vaccination. The source of these receptors is a man aged 25 to 40 who received the YFV17D yellow fever vaccine.

The chain carries TRBV5-1 and TRBJ2-3; 7 nucleotides align to TRBD1. This CDR3 region has 15 residues. Germline CDR1 SGHRS, CDR2 YFSETQ. The J segment lost 5 bases and the V segment lost 1 base, leaving 7 bases of the junction unmatched. The CDR3 reads CASSLKGAGRDTQYF. The CDR3 region has the DNA TGCGCCAGCAGCTTGAAGGGGGCGGGCAGAGATACGCAGTATTTT.

In its sample, this clonotype was seen many times. V and J are TRBV7-9 and TRBJ2-1; a weak D match, TRBD1 (5 bases). This CDR3 has 16 residues. V shed 1 base and J shed 4 bases, with 14 bases lying between them. Germline V CDR1 and CDR2: SEHNR, FQNEAQ (reference sequence). The CDR3 DNA reads TGTGCCAGCAGCTTAGTACAGGTGTCGGATTACAATGAGCAGTTCTTC. This encodes CASSLVQVSDYNEQFF. The full variable domain, rest sourced from reference TRBV7-9 and TRBJ2-1, is DTGVSQNPRHKITKRGQNVTFRCDPISEHNRLYWYRQTLGQGPEFLTYFQNEAQLEKSRLLSDRFSAERPKGSFSTLEIQRTEQGDSAMYLCASSLVQVSDYNEQFFGPGTRLTVL.

Concerning this clonotype itself: At one of its ends the junction is not consistent with the germline gene, which may arise from a read error. The chain employs TRBV12-3 or TRBV12-4 and TRBJ2-6; D is uncertain. The CDR3 spans 15 residues. CDR3 residues: CTSSSRSSGANVLTF. The CDR3 coding sequence is TGTACCAGCAGTTCCCGAAGCTCTGGGGCCAACGTCCTGACTTTC.

This clonotype was detected only a few times. The rearrangement uses TRBV3-1 and TRBJ2-1; TRBD1 or TRBD2 may be the D gene (5 bases each). The CDR3 extends over 14 amino acids. CDR1 and CDR2 from the germline V gene are LGHDT and YNNKEL (reference sequence). Trimming pared 4 bases from V and 10 bases from J, leaving 17 bases between. The CDR3 DNA sequence: TGTGCCAGCAGCCTCAACGGGGCCCCGGGGGAGCAGTTCTTC. As protein: CASSLNGAPGEQFF.

The sample holds a few counts of this clonotype. J is TRBJ2-1 and V is TRBV18; 7 nucleotides line up with TRBD2. CDR3 length: 15 amino acids. J was trimmed by 4 bases and V by 1 base; bases with no gene match: 4. CDR1 is KGHSH, CDR2 LQKENI, per germline. CDR3 sequence reads: CASSPLLAAYNEQFF. As DNA, the CDR3 is TGTGCCAGCTCACCACTCCTAGCGGCGTACAATGAGCAGTTCTTC.

This clonotype showed up many times. The gene calls are TRBV27 and TRBJ2-7; a possible D gene is TRBD2 (6 bases). Between the trimmed V and J ends, which lost 3 bases and 11 bases, there was a span of 17 bases. Germline values: CDR1 MNHEY, CDR2 SMNVEV (reference sequence). There are 13 residues in the CDR3. The CDR3 reads CASSFTTSSMEYF. The CDR3 region has the DNA TGTGCCAGCAGTTTTACGACTAGTTCGATGGAGTACTTC.

This clonotype was observed at least ten times. The CDR3 region is CASSSLAGYTYEQYF. The CDR3 nucleotides are TGTGCCAGCAGCTCTCTAGCGGGATACACCTACGAGCAGTACTTC. The V call is TRBV7-2, the J call TRBJ2-7, with 9 bases aligning to TRBD2. Germline values: CDR1 SGHTA, CDR2 FQGNSA. V was clipped by 4 bases and J by 2 bases; unmatched bases: 6. The CDR3 runs to 15 residues.

The chain uses TRBV7-2 and TRBJ2-7; possible D gene TRBD1, 5 bases. The CDR3 contains 15 residues. CDR1 and CDR2 (germline): SGHTA, FQGNSA. V shed 1 base and J shed 2 bases, with 12 bases lying between them. The CDR3 region is CASSLEPGPTYEQYF. For the CDR3, the DNA is TGTGCCAGCAGCTTAGAACCAGGGCCTACCTACGAGCAGTACTTC.

The chain joins TRBV20-1 to TRBJ1-1; D is possibly TRBD1 (5 bases). The CDR3 runs to 13 residues. V lost 8 bases, J lost 3 bases, and 16 bases lay in between. CDR1 is DFQATT and CDR2 is SNEGSKA in the germline V gene (reference sequence). CDR3 protein: CSTRRGGDTEAFF. CDR3 in DNA: TGCAGTACCCGCCGGGGGGGAGACACTGAAGCTTTCTTT.

This clonotype has more than one count but fewer than ten. This chain joins TRBV3-1 and TRBJ2-2; perhaps TRBD1 as D (6 bases). Germline-derived CDR1 and CDR2 are LGHDT and YNNKEL (reference sequence). The CDR3 sequence is 16 residues long. The ends were cut back, 0 bases at V and 0 bases at J, with 8 bases in the middle. The CDR3 DNA is TGTGCCAGCAGCCAAGAAGGACAGTCGAACACCGGGGAGCTGTTTTTT. Translation gives CASSQEGQSNTGELFF.

This clonotype was counted between two and nine times. J is TRBJ1-3 and V is TRBV28; D gene uncertain. V lost 5 bases, J lost 0 bases, and 11 bases lay in between. Germline V gene data show CDR1 as MDHEN and CDR2 as SYDVKM. The CDR3 has 15 residues. CDR3: CASSTQAFSGNTIYF. For the CDR3, the DNA is TGTGCCAGCAGTACCCAAGCTTTCTCTGGAAACACCATATATTTT.

This clonotype has ten or more counts. The rearrangement joins TRBV10-3 to TRBJ2-5; TRBD2 might be the D (5 bases). Germline CDR1 and CDR2: ENHRY and SYGVKD. The ends were cut back, 4 bases at V and 5 bases at J, with 11 bases in the middle. The CDR3 is 13 residues long. The CDR3 sequence: CAISVRGRETQYF. Written as DNA, the CDR3 is TGTGCCATCAGTGTTAGAGGGCGTGAGACCCAGTACTTC.

At least ten counts were recorded for this clonotype. V and J are TRBV6-5 and TRBJ1-4; D might be TRBD1 (6 bases). Germline V gene lookup returns CDR1 MNHEY and CDR2 SVGAGI. The CDR3 covers 15 residues. Trimming left V 0 bases short and J 10 bases short, with 15 bases between. CDR3 sequence: CASSYSGTPPGKLFF. The CDR3 nucleotides read TGTGCCAGCAGTTACTCCGGGACACCCCCGGGAAAACTGTTTTTT.

This chain connects TRBV19 to TRBJ2-2; the match to TRBD2 covers 10 bases. Germline lookup yields CDR1 LNHDA and CDR2 SQIVND (reference sequence). This CDR3 is built from 21 residues. V dropped 7 bases and J dropped 6; count of bases not matched to a gene: 26. The CDR3 region has the DNA TGTGCCAGTACGCCCAGAGCCCGGGGGAGGGGCCCGGGACTAGCGTCCGGGGAGCTGTTTTTT. Its protein product is CASTPRARGRGPGLASGELFF.

There are a few counts of this clonotype. This sequence joins TRBV20-1 and TRBJ1-2; the match to TRBD1 covers 8 bases. The CDR3 covers 15 residues. V lost 3 bases and J lost 0; bases outside the gene matches: 6. CDR1 and CDR2 (germline): DFQATT, SNEGSKA (reference sequence). This CDR3 reads CSASMWTGTNYGYTF. For the CDR3, the DNA is TGCAGTGCTAGCATGTGGACAGGGACTAACTATGGCTACACCTTC.

In its sample, this clonotype was seen many times. This sequence joins TRBV6-6 and TRBJ2-1; 8 nucleotides match TRBD1. V dropped 2 bases and J dropped 8; count of bases not matched to a gene: 2. Germline CDR1 is MNHNY and CDR2 is SVGAGI (reference sequence). CDR3 length: 13 residues. CDR3: CASSYNRGDEQFF. CDR3 in DNA: TGTGCCAGCAGTTACAACAGGGGGGATGAGCAGTTCTTC.

Points on this clonotype: A read error may be the cause here, since a much bigger clone is one base away. The chain carries TRBV5-6 and TRBJ2-7; 10 nucleotides line up with TRBD2. The germline V gene has CDR1 SGHDT and CDR2 YYEEEE. The CDR3 loop spans 15 amino acids. The CDR3 region has the DNA TGTGCCAGCAGCTCCGGACTAGCGGAGACCTACAAGCAGTACTTC. Translating it yields CASSSGLAETYKQYF.

This clonotype was observed many times. The CDR3 sequence is CASSLDYNEQFF. The CDR3 region has the DNA TGTGCCAGCAGCTTGGATTACAATGAGCAGTTCTTC. The V gene is TRBV7-2, the J gene TRBJ2-1; D is undetermined. From germline, CDR1 is SGHTA and CDR2 FQGNSA. This CDR3 has 12 residues. With 3 bases removed from V and 4 bases from J, the gap between germline ends came to 4 bases.

In this sample, this clonotype turned up a few times. The chain uses TRBV18 and TRBJ2-3; 9 bases align to TRBD2. The V segment lost 4 bases and the J segment 7 bases; nucleotides outside the gene matches: 3. The CDR3 covers 13 residues. Germline V gene sequence: CDR1 KGHSH, CDR2 LQKENI. Here the CDR3 reads CASSLTSGYTQYF. The CDR3 bases are TGTGCCAGCTCACTGACTAGCGGATATACGCAGTATTTT.